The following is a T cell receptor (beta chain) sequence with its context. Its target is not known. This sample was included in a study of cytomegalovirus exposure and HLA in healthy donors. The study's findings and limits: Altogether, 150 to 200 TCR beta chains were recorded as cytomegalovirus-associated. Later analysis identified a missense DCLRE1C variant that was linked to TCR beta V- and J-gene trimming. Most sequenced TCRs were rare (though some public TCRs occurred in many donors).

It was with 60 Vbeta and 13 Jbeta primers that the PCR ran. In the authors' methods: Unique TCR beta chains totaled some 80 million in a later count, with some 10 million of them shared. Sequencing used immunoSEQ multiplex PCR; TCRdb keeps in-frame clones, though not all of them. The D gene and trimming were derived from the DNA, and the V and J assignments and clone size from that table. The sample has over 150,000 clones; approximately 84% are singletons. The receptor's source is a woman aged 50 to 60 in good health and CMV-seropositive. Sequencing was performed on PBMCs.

CDR3 in DNA: TGTGCCAGCAGGGCCGGGACAGGGTTGTTTTACGAGCAGTACTTC. It encodes CASRAGTGLFYEQYF. The chain carries TRBV28 and TRBJ2-7; 9 bases line up with TRBD1. CDR3 length: 15 amino acids. With 6 bases clipped from V and 4 bases from J, the junction kept 10 bases outside the gene matches. Germline V gene lookup returns CDR1 MDHEN and CDR2 SYDVKM.